The source of this TCR beta chain is a study of OX40 agonist ivuxolimab in advanced cancers. Overall study: The dose-escalation group included hepatocellular carcinoma, melanoma, renal cell carcinoma and head and neck cancer. The group had a mean age of 60 years, ranged from 23 to 79, and was around 82% male. Overall study findings and caveats: Researchers did not determine the expanded peripheral T cells' antigen specificity.

Note on this clone: The target antigen is unknown.

Method: immunoSEQ multiplex PCR; TCRdb's copy keeps in-frame clones and lacks some. The table records about 66,000 clones, around 80% of them present only once. The CDR3 spans 13 residues. The ends lost 11 bases at V and 4 bases at J; junction bases unmatched: 9. Germline V lookup: CDR1 LNHDA, CDR2 SQIVND (reference sequence). Specimen: CD4+ or CD8+ T cells sorted from blood, collected in a trial of the OX40 agonist ivuxolimab. The genes are TRBV19 and TRBJ1-2; TRBD1 matches 8 bases. The source is an adult with an advanced solid tumor such as melanoma, head and neck, liver or kidney cancer. CDR3 protein: CASHTQGAYGYTF. In DNA, the CDR3 is TGTGCCTCGCACACTCAGGGGGCCTATGGCTACACCTTC.